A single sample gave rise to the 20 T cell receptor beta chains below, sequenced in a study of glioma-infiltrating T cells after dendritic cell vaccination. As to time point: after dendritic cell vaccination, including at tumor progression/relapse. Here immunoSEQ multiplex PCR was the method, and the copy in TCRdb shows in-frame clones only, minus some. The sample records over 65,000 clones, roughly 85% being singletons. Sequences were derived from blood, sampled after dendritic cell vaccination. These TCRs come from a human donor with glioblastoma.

The CDR3 DNA follows: TGTGCCAGCAGCTCCGACGGGGGAGCGAACACTGAAGCTTTCTTT. This translates into CASSSDGGANTEAFF. The chain combines TRBV5-8 with TRBJ1-1; D is possibly TRBD1 (5 bases). Germline lookup yields CDR1 SGHTS and CDR2 YDEGEE. The CDR3 totals 15 residues. V was pared by 3 bases and J by 1 base, with 13 bases between. Drawing the rest from reference TRBV5-8 and TRBJ1-1, the complete variable domain is EAGVTQSPTHLIKTRGQQATLRCSPISGHTSVYWYQQALGLGLQFLLWYDEGEERNRGNFPPRFSGRQFPNYSSELNVNALELEDSALYLCASSSDGGANTEAFFGQGTRLTVV.

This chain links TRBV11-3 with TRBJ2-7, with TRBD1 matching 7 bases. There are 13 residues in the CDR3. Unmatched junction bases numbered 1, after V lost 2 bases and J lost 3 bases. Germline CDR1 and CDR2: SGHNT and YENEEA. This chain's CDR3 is CASSLRTGYEQYF. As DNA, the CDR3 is TGTGCCAGCAGCTTACGGACAGGCTACGAGCAGTACTTC.

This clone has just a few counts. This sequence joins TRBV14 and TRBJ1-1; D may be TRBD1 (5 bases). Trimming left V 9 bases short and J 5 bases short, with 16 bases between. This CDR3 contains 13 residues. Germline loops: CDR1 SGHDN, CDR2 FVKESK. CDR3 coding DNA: TGTGCCAGTGTCAGGGCCGCAAGTACTGAAGCTTTCTTT. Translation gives CASVRAASTEAFF.

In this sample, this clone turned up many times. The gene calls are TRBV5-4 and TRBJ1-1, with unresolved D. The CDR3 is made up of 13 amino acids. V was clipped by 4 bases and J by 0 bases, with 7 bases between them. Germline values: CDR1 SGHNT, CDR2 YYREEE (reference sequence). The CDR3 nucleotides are TGTGCCAGCAGCCAGACTATGAACACTGAAGCTTTCTTT. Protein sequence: CASSQTMNTEAFF.

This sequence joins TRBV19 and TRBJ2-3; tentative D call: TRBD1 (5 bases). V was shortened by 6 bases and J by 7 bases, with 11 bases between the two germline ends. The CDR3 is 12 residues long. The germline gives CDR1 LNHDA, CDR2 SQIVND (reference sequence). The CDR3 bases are TGTGCCAGTAGGGGGCAGACGAATACGCAGTATTTT. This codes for CASRGQTNTQYF.

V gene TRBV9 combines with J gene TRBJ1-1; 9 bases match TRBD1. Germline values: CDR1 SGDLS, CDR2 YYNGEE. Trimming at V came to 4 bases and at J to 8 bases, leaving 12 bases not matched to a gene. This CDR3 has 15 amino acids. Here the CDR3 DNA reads TGTGCCAGCAGCTCAGACAGGGGGTCGTTGGGGGAAGCTTTCTTT. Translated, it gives CASSSDRGSLGEAFF.

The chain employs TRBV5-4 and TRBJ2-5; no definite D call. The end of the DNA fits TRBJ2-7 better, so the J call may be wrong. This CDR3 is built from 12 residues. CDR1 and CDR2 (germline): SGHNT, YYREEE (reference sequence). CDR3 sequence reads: CASSPLSYEQYF. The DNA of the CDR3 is TGTGCCAGCAGCCCCCTATCCTACGAGCAGTACTTC.

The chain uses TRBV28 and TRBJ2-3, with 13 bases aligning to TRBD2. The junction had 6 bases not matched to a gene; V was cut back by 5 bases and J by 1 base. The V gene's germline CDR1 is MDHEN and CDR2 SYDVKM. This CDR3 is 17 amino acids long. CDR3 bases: TGTGCCAGCAGTCTTACTAGCGGGAGGGAGGGCACAGATACGCAGTATTTT. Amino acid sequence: CASSLTSGREGTDTQYF.

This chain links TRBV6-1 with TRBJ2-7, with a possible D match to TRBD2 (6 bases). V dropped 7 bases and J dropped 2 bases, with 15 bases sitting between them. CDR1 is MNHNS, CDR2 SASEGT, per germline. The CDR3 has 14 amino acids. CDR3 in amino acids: CASIVRGPTYEQYF. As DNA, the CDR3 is TGTGCCAGCATCGTGCGGGGCCCCACCTACGAGCAGTACTTC.

CDR3 protein: CASSTSQGIGADTQYF. The CDR3 DNA reads TGTGCCAGCAGCACCTCACAGGGCATCGGGGCAGATACGCAGTATTTT. The V gene is TRBV7-9, the J gene TRBJ2-3; D is possibly TRBD1 (6 bases). This CDR3 contains 16 residues. Germline CDR1 is SEHNR and CDR2 is FQNEAQ (reference sequence). V lost 5 bases, J lost 4 bases, and 19 bases lay in between.

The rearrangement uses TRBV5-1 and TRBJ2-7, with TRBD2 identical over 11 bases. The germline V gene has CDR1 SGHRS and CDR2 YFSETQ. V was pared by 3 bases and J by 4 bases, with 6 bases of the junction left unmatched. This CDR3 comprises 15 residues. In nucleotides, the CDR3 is TGCGCCAGCAGCTCGACCGGGACTAGCGGATACGAGCAGTACTTC. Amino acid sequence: CASSSTGTSGYEQYF.

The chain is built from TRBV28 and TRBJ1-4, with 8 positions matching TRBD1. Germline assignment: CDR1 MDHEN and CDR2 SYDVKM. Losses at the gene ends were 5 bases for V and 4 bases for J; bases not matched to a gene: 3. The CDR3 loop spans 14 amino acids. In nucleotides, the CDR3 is TGTGCCAGCAGTGATACAGGGGGTAATGAAAAACTGTTTTTT. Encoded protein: CASSDTGGNEKLFF. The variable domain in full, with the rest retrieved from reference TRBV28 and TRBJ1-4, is DVKVTQSSRYLVKRTGEKVFLECVQDMDHENMFWYRQDPGLGLRLIYFSYDVKMKEKGDIPEGYSVSREKKERFSLILESASTNQTSMYLCASSDTGGNEKLFFGSGTQLSVL.

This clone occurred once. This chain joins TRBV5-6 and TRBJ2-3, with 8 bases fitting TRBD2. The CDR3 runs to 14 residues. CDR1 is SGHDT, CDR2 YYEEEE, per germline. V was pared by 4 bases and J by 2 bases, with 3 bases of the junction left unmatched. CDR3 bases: TGTGCCAGCAGCACGGGACTAGTCACAGATACGCAGTATTTT. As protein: CASSTGLVTDTQYF.

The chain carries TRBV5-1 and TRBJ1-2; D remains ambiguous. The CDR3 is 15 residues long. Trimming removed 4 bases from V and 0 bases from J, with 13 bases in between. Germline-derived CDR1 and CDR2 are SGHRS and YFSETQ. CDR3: CASSPAAYTNYGYTF. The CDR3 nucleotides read TGCGCCAGCAGCCCCGCGGCGTATACTAACTATGGCTACACCTTC. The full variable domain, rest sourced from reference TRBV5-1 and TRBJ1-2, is KAGVTQTPRYLIKTRGQQVTLSCSPISGHRSVSWYQQTPGQGLQFLFEYFSETQRNKGNFPGRFSGRQFSNSRSEMNVSTLELGDSALYLCASSPAAYTNYGYTFGSGTRLTVV.

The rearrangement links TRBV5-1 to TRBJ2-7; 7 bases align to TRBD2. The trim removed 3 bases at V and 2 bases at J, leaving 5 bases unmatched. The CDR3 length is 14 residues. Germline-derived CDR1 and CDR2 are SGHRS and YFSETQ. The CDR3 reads CASSWGGPTYEQYF. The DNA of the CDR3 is TGCGCCAGCAGCTGGGGGGGTCCCACCTACGAGCAGTACTTC. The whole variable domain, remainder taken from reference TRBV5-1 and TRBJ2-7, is KAGVTQTPRYLIKTRGQQVTLSCSPISGHRSVSWYQQTPGQGLQFLFEYFSETQRNKGNFPGRFSGRQFSNSRSEMNVSTLELGDSALYLCASSWGGPTYEQYFGPGTRLTVT.

CDR3 loop: CSVENRQGHYGYTF. DNA of the CDR3: TGCAGCGTTGAAAACCGACAGGGTCACTATGGCTACACCTTC. The V and J genes are TRBV29-1 and TRBJ1-2, with 7 nucleotides matching TRBD1. The germline V gene encodes CDR1 SQVTM and CDR2 ANQGSEA. V was pared by 2 bases and J by 3 bases, with 6 bases of the junction left unmatched. The CDR3 sequence is 14 residues long.

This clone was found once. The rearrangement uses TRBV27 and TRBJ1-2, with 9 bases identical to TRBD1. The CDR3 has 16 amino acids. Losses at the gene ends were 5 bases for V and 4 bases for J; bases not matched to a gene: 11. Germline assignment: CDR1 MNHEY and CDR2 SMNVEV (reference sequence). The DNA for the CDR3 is TGTGCCAGCAGTCCGACACCGGACAGGGGAGCCTATGGCTACACCTTC. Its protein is CASSPTPDRGAYGYTF.

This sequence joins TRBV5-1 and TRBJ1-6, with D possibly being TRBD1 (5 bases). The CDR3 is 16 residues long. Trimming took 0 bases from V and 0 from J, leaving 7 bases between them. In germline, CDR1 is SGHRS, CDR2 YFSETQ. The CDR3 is CASSLGQGSYNSPLHF. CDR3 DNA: TGCGCCAGCAGCTTGGGCCAGGGCTCCTATAATTCACCCCTCCACTTT.

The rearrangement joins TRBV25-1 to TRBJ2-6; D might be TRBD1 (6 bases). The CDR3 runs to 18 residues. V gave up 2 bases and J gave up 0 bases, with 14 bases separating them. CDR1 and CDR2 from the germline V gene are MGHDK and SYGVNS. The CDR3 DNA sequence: TGTGCCAGCAGTGAACCTCGGACAGAGAGCTCTGGGGCCAACGTCCTGACTTTC. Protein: CASSEPRTESSGANVLTF.

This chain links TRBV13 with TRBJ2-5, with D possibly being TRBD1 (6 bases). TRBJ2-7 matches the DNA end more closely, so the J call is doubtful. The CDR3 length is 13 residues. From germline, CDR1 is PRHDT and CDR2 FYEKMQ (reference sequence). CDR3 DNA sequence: TGTGCCAGCAGCTACGGCAGGGGCTACGAGCAGTACTTC. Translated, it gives CASSYGRGYEQYF.